Listed here is a single T cell receptor (beta chain). The sample belongs to a study of blood T cell repertoires in COVID-19. Generated by immunoSEQ multiplex PCR, the TCRdb table keeps only in-frame clones and is missing some. This sample has 100,000 to 120,000 clones, with 60% to 80% found just once. Germline loops: CDR1 WSHSY, CDR2 SAAADI. The V end lost 0 bases, the J end lost 5 bases, and 3 bases lay between the germline ends. This CDR3 comprises 12 residues. The receptor was isolated from a woman of 80 years or more with active or convalescent COVID-19. The chain is built from TRBV10-2 and TRBJ2-3; no reliable D call. The sample taken for sequencing was peripheral blood. CDR3 nucleotide sequence: TGCGCCAGCAGTGAGTCTAGAGATACGCAGTATTTT. It codes for CASSESRDTQYF.